These 5 T cell receptor beta chains came from one sample sequenced in a study of blood T cells in healthy people across ages. A second PCR of about 6 to 12 cycles used a sample-barcoded 5' primer and a J-beta primer mix. A single record per CDR3 protein comes from TCRdb applying MiXCR to the 5' RACE reads. This sample yields about a million distinct CDR3 sequences, of which 35% to 45% are seen a single time; roughly 14% belongs to the top ten. The sequenced sample consisted of blood. The receptors shown here come from a man aged 18-30 years in good health.

The rearrangement links TRBV20-1 to TRBJ2-7, with D tentatively TRBD1 (6 bases). This CDR3 is 13 amino acids long. V lost 3 bases to trimming and J lost 0 bases, with 9 bases between them. CDR1 DFQATT and CDR2 SNEGSKA come from the germline V gene (reference sequence). For the CDR3, the DNA is TGCAGTGCTAGTCGGGACATCTCCTACGAGCAGTACTTC. It is translated as CSASRDISYEQYF.

Comments on this clonotype: The germline gene is not matched at one end of the junction; a read error may be the cause. This chain joins TRBV9 and TRBJ1-1, with unresolved D. The germline V gene encodes CDR1 SGDLS and CDR2 YYNGEE. This CDR3 has 12 residues. CDR3 bases: TGTGCCAGCAGCGCCATGACGGCTGAAGTTTTCTTT. Protein product: CASSAMTAEVFF.

The CDR3 bases are TGTGCCAGCAGCTTAGGTACAGACAATGAGCAGTACTTC. Translation: CASSLGTDNEQYF. V is TRBV11-2 and J is TRBJ2-1; no reliable D call. The J call is uncertain, as TRBJ2-7 better fits the DNA end. CDR1 is SGHAT and CDR2 is FQNNGV in the germline V gene. This CDR3 is 13 amino acids long.

This clonotype has more than one count but fewer than ten. This chain joins TRBV4-3 and TRBJ2-3; D may correspond to TRBD1 or TRBD2 (6 bases each). Germline V gene data show CDR1 as LGHNA and CDR2 as YSLEER. This CDR3 has 15 residues. Trimming removed 4 bases at V and 4 bases at J, with 15 bases between. The CDR3 DNA reads as TGCGCCAGCAGCCGATTAGGGGGGTCAGCAGATACGCAGTATTTT. Translating it yields CASSRLGGSADTQYF.

This clonotype was observed a handful of times. J is TRBJ1-2 and V is TRBV20-1, with D possibly TRBD1 on 6 matching bases. This CDR3 contains 12 residues. Looked up from germline, CDR1 is DFQATT and CDR2 is SNEGSKA (reference sequence). Deletions cut 5 bases from V and 8 bases from J, with 15 bases between. The CDR3 nucleotides read TGCAGTGCTCTCGGAGGGGGTCGCGGCTACACCTTC. Encoded protein: CSALGGGRGYTF.